The clone carrying this TCR beta chain was seen only a few times. What it binds is not known. TCR alpha and TCR beta cDNA libraries carrying sample barcodes and UMIs were produced by 5'RACE using constant-segment primers. MiXCR was run by TCRdb on the 5' RACE reads, yielding one entry per CDR3 protein. The sample contains 250,000 to 300,000 distinct CDR3 sequences, roughly 15% of which appear only once. Germline V lookup: CDR1 KGHSH, CDR2 LQKENI. V lost 4 bases and J lost 1, with 13 bases in between. This CDR3 spans 15 amino acids. These data originate in a study of T-cell memory formation after mild COVID-19. Study results and caveats: Nothing showed for sure that second-wave clones peaking on day 37 were SARS-CoV-2 specific.

The sequencing sample was made of PBMCs or a T cell subset sorted from them (not recorded which). The V and J genes are TRBV18 and TRBJ1-1; D not resolved. The TCR sequence derives from a man between 18 and 35 years old who had mild COVID-19 (a few samples of this study predate the infection). Cell type and time point are not known. For the CDR3, the DNA is TGTGCCAGCTCACGACTACAGACGGGGAACACTGAAGCTTTCTTT. This translates into CASSRLQTGNTEAFF.